This T cell receptor (beta chain) was obtained from a study of blood T cell repertoires in COVID-19. Clones were sequenced by immunoSEQ multiplex PCR, and TCRdb holds only the in-frame ones, with some missing. The data show roughly 99,000 clones, with over 70% seen just once and around 11% held by the top ten. This clone rates as medium-sized (0.01 to 0.1%). V gave up 3 bases and J gave up 0 bases, with 15 bases separating them. This CDR3 spans 17 amino acids. Germline loops: CDR1 LNHDA, CDR2 SQIVND (reference sequence). The source of this sequence is an elderly woman with acute or convalescent COVID-19. Sequencing was done on a sample of peripheral blood. V gene TRBV19 combines with J gene TRBJ1-5, with D possibly matching TRBD1 (6 bases). CDR3 sequence reads: CASSIPTGLYSNQPQHF. DNA for the CDR3: TGTGCCAGTAGTATCCCGACAGGCCTCTATAGCAATCAGCCCCAGCATTTT.